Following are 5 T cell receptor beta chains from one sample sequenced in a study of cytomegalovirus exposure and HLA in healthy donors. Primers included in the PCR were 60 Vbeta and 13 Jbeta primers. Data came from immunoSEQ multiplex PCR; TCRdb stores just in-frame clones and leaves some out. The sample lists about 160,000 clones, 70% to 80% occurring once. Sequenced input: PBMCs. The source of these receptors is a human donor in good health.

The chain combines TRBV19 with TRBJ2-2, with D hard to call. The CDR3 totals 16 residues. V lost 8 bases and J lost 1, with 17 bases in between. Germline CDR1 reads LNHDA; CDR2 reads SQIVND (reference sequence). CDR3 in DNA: TGTGCCAGTCACCCCCAAGGCAGGCGGAACACCGGGGAGCTGTTTTTT. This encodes CASHPQGRRNTGELFF.

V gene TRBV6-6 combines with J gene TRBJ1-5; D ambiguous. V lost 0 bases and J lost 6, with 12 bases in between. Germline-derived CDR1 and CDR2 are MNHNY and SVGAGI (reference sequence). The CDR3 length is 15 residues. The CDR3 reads CASSYSTGVAQPQHF. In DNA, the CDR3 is TGTGCCAGCAGTTACTCGACGGGAGTGGCTCAGCCCCAGCATTTT.

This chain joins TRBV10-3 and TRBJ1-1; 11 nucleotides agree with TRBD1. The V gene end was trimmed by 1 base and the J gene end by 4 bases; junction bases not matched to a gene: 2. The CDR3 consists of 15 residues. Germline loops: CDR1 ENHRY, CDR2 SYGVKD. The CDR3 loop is CAISEWGQGGTEAFF. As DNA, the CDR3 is TGTGCCATCAGTGAGTGGGGACAGGGGGGCACTGAAGCTTTCTTT.

CDR3 nucleotide sequence: TGCGCCAGCAGTAGTTATTTGGACAGTAACTATGGCTACACCTTC. Amino acid sequence: CASSSYLDSNYGYTF. V and J are TRBV4-1 and TRBJ1-2, with D tentatively TRBD1 (6 bases). V was pared by 6 bases and J by 1 base, with 15 bases between. Germline V gene sequence: CDR1 MGHRA, CDR2 YSYEKL. The CDR3 runs to 15 residues.

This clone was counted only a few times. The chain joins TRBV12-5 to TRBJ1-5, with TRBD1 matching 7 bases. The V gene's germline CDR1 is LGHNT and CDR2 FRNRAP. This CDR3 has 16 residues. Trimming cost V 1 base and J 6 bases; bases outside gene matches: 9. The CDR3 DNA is TGTGCTAGTGGTTTGGGACAGGGCCTAACGGGTCAGCCCCAGCATTTT. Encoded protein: CASGLGQGLTGQPQHF.